This T cell receptor (beta chain) was captured by sequencing in a study of beta chain features in type 1 diabetes. The CDR3 has 14 residues. Germline V gives CDR1 SGHRS, CDR2 YFSETQ. Trimming took off 0 bases at V and 0 bases at J, with 4 bases between the two ends. Expressed TCRB transcripts were sequenced, since all the RNA that had been isolated was reverse transcribed. Sequencing produced, on average, roughly 1 million reads for the stem cell-like memory T cell samples. Some clones are missing from TCRdb's copy, which holds only in-frame ones; the method was immunoSEQ multiplex PCR. Among approximately 120,000 clones listed, roughly 40% were seen once. This clone has a handful of counts. Its antigen is not known. The study's findings and limits: A definitive answer on HLA type influencing TCRB rearrangement was not reached here. Healthy donors had naive, central memory and Treg TCRB repertoires that appeared less similar than those seen among patients.

The single heparinised draw taken from each donor contained around 120 mL of blood on average. This TCR derives from a woman younger than 30 in good health. Sequencing was performed on stem cell memory CD4+ T cells from blood. J is TRBJ2-1 and V is TRBV5-1; no clear D. CDR3 in amino acids: CASSLDGSYNEQFF. DNA for the CDR3: TGCGCCAGCAGCTTGGACGGCTCCTACAATGAGCAGTTCTTC.